This T cell receptor (beta chain) was documented in a study of blood T cell repertoires in COVID-19 (dated by TCRdb to 2020 to 2021). Regarding the research as a whole: The collaborator samples originated in the United States, Italy and Spain and spanned the acute and convalescent phases of COVID-19. The repertoires were released in a freely available public database intended as a resource for research on the immune response to SARS-CoV-2. Where available, HLA class I and class II types were obtained from metadata supplied by the sample provider rather than from assay-based typing. The prospective study material was composed of cDNA or gDNA derived from T cells, B-cell-depleted T cells, or PBMCs. Deeply sampled blood TCRbeta repertoires from subjects exposed to, actively infected with, or recovered from COVID-19 were included in the dataset. Nearly every sample came with metadata listing a de-identified subject ID, COVID-19 status, age in years and sex. The samples were drawn from two sources: the first 160 participants of the ongoing ImmuneRACE study, and 1,000 to 1,500 subjects contributed by 6 global collaborators. Overall study results and their limits: The quantity of clinical and demographic metadata differed by source and by participant and was supplied without curation.

The immunoSEQ Assay, a bias-controlled multiplex PCR, was used to amplify TCRbeta CDR3 regions from genomic DNA. The study's processing was this. Nucleated cell counts per sample were estimated from amplification of reference gene primers within the assay. Sequence reads were collapsed and filtered to measure the absolute abundance of every unique TCRbeta CDR3 rearrangement. Productive Simpson clonality was computed per sample as the square root of Simpson's diversity index over productive rearrangements. What TCRdb holds here is the immuneACCESS table cut down to in-frame rearrangements. Part of the clones is not present; checked against another copy, under half of the missing clones reflect an unresolved V gene, and the others are unexplained. V and J calls and clone size are those listed in that table; D and trimming were worked out from the DNA. The sample includes 200,000 to 250,000 clones, with 80% to 85% observed a single time. The ten largest clonotypes hold approximately 2.9% of the sample.

The CDR3 contains 14 residues, cysteine and phenylalanine counted. Only the CDR3 part of the read is kept: 42 bases, read in frame from the first base. A distance of 12 bases separates the germline ends of V and J, which lose 2 bases and 5 bases respectively. CDR1 SNHLY and CDR2 FYNNEI were looked up in the germline V gene. Regarding this clone: There is no known antigen for this receptor. Base qualities are not at hand, and no much larger clone is one base apart.

Another Seattle source contributed samples from volunteer blood donors who had recovered from COVID-19. Collaborating institutions collected whole blood in K2EDTA tubes following their own protocols. Collaborator samples were shipped for TCRbeta analysis as frozen whole blood, isolated PBMCs, or DNA extracted from either sample type. Material for sequencing was peripheral blood. This TCR derives from a woman in her twenties or thirties who had recovered from COVID-19. The rearrangement joined TRBV2 to TRBJ1-1; the D gene cannot be named for sure. The bases read TGTGCCAGCAGTGAAAATAGGAGAGGTACTGAAGCTTTCTTT. Its translation reads: CASSENRRGTEAFF.